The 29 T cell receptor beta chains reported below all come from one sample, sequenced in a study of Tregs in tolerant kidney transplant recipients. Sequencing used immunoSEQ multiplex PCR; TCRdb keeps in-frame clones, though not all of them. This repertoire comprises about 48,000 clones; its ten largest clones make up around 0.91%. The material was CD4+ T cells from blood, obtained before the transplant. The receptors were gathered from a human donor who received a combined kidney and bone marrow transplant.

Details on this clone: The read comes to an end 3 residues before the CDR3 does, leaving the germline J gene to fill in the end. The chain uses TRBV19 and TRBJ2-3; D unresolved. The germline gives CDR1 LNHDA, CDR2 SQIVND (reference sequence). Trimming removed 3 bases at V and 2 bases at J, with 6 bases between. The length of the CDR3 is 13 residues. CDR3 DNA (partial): TGTGCCAGTAGTATCTCCCCCACAGATACG. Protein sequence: CASSISPTDT. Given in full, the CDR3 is CASSISPTDTQYF.

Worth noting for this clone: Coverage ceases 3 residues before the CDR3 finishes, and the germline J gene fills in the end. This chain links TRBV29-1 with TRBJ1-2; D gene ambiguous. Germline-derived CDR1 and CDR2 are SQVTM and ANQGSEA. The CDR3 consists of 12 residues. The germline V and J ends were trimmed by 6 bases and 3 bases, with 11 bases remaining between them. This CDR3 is CSVAAQHYGYTF. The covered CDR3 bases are TGCAGCGTCGCCGCACAGCACTATGGC.

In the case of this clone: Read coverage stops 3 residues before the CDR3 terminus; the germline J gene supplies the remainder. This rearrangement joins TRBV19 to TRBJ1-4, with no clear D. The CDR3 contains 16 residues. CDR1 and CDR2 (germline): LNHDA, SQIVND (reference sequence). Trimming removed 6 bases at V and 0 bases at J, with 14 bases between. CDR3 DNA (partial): TGTGCCAGTAGCAACCCCCGGCGGACAACTAATGAAAAA. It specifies CASSNPRRTTNEK. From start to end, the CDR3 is CASSNPRRTTNEKLFF.

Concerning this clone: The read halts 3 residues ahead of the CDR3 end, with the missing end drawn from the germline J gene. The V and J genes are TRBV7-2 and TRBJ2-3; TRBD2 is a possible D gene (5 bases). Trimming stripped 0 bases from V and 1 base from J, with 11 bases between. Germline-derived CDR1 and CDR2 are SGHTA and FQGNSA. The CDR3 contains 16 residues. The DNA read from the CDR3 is TGTGCCAGCAGCTTAGCCCAACGGACTGGCACAGATACG. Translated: CASSLAQRTGTDT. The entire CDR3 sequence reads CASSLAQRTGTDTQYF.

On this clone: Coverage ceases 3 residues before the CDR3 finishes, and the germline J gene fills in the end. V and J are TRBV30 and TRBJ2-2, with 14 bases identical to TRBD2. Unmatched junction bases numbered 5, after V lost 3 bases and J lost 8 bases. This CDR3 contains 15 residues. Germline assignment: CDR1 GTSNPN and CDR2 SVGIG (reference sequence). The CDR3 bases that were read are TGTGCCTGGAGGGGACTAGCGGGAGCTTCGGGGGAG. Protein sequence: CAWRGLAGASGE. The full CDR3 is CAWRGLAGASGELFF.

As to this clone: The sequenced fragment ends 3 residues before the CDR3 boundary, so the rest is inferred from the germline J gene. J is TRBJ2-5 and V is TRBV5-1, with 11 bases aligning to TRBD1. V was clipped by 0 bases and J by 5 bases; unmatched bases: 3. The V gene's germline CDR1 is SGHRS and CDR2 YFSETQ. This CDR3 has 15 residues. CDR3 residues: CASSLAGQGAETQYF. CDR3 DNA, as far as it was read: TGCGCCAGCAGCTTGGCTGGACAGGGGGCCGAGACC. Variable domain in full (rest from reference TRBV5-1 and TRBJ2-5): KAGVTQTPRYLIKTRGQQVTLSCSPISGHRSVSWYQQTPGQGLQFLFEYFSETQRNKGNFPGRFSGRQFSNSRSEMNVSTLELGDSALYLCASSLAGQGAETQYFGPGTRLLVL.

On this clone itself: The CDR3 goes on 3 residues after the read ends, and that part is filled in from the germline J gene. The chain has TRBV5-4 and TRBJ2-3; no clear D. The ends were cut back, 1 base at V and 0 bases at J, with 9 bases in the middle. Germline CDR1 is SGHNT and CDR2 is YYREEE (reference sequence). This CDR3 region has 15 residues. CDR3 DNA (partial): TGTGCCAGCAGCTTGATTGGCGGCAGCACAGATACG. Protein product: CASSLIGGSTDT. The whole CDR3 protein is CASSLIGGSTDTQYF.

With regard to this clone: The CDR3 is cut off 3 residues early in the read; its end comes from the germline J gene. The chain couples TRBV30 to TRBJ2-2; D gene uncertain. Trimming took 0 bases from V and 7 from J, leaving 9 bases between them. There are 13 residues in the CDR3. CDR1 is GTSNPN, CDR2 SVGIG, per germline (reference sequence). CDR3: CAWSVGSHGELFF. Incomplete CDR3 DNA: TGTGCCTGGAGTGTAGGGTCCCACGGGGAG.

Incomplete CDR3 DNA: TGTGCCAGCAGTGAAATGTCAGGGCAGATTTCTGGC. Its protein is CASSEMSGQISG. The full CDR3 protein reads CASSEMSGQISGYTF. The chain joins TRBV2 to TRBJ1-2, with D possibly being TRBD1 (5 bases). From the germline J gene comes the end of the CDR3, since the read stops 3 residues before it. Germline CDR1 and CDR2: SNHLY and FYNNEI. The CDR3 extends over 15 amino acids. Trimming cost V 2 bases and J 7 bases, with 17 bases left between them. The variable domain in full, completed from reference TRBV2 and TRBJ1-2, reads EPEVTQTPSHQVTQMGQEVILRCVPISNHLYFYWYRQILGQKVEFLVSFYNNEISEKSEIFDDQFSVERPDGSNFTLKIRSTKLEDSAMYFCASSEMSGQISGYTFGSGTRLTVV.

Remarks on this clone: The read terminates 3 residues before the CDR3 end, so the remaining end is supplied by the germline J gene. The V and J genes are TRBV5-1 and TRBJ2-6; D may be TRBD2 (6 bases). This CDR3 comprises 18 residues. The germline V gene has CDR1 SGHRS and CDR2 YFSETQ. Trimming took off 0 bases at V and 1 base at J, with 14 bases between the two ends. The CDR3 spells CASSLGGAPRSGANVLTF. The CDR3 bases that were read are TGCGCCAGCAGCTTGGGCGGGGCCCCCCGATCTGGGGCCAACGTC.

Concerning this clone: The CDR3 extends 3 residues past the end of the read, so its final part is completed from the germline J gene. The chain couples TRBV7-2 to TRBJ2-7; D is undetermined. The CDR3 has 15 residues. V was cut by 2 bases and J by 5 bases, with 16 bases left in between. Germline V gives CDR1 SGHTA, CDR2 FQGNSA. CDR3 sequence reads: CASSLRAGAVDEQYF. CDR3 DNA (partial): TGTGCCAGCAGCTTAAGGGCAGGCGCCGTAGACGAG.

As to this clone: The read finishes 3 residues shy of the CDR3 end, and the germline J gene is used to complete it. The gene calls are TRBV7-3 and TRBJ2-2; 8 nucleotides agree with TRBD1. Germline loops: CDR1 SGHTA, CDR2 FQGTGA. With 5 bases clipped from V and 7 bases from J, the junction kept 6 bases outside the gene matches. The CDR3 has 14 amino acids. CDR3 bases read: TGTGCCAGCAGCCCGGGACAGGTCCACGGGGAG. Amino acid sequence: CASSPGQVHGE. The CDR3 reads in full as CASSPGQVHGELFF.

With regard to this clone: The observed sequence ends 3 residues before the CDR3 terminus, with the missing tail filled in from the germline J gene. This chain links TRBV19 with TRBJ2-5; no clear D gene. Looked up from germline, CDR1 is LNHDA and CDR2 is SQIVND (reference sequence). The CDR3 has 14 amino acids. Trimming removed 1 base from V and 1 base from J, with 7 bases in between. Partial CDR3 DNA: TGTGCCAGTAGTATAGGTCACAGCCAAGAGACC. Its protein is CASSIGHSQET. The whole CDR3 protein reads CASSIGHSQETQYF. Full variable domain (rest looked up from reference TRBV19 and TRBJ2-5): DGGITQSPKYLFRKEGQNVTLSCEQNLNHDAMYWYRQDPGQGLRLIYYSQIVNDFQKGDIAEGYSVSREKKESFPLTVTSAQKNPTAFYLCASSIGHSQETQYFGPGTRLLVL.

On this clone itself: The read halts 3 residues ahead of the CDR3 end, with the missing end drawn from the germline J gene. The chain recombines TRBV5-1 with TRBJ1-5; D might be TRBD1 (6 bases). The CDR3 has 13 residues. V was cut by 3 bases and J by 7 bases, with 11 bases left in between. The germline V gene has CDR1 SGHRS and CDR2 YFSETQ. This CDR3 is CASSSTGPQPQHF. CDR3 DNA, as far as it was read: TGCGCCAGCAGCTCGACAGGACCCCAGCCC.

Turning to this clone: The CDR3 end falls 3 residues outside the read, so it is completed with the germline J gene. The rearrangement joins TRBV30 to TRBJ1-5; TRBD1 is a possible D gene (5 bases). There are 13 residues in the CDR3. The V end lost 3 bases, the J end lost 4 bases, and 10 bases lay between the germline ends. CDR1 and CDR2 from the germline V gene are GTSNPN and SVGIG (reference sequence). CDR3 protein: CAWRAGRNQPQHF. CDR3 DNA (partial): TGTGCCTGGAGGGCAGGGCGGAATCAGCCC. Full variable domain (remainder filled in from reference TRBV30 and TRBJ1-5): SQTIHQWPATLVQPVGSPLSLECTVEGTSNPNLYWYRQAAGRGLQLLFYSVGIGQISSEVPQNLSASRPQDRQFILSSKKLLLSDSGFYLCAWRAGRNQPQHFGDGTRLSIL.

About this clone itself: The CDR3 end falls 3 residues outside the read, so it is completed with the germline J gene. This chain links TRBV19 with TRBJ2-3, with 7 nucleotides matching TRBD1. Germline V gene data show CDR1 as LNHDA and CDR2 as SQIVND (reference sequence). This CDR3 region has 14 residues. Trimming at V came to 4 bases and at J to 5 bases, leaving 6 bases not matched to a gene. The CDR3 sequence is CASSNNRGGDTQYF. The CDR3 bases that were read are TGTGCCAGTAGTAACAACAGGGGTGGAGATACG.

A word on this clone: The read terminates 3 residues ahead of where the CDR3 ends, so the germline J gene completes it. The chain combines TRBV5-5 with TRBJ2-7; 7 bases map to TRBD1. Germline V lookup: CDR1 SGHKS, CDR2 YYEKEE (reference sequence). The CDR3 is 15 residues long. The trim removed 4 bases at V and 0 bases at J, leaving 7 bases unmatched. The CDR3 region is CASSPTGTVSYEQYF. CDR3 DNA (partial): TGTGCCAGCAGCCCTACCGGGACAGTCTCCTACGAG. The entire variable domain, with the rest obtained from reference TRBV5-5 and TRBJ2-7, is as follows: DAGVTQSPTHLIKTRGQQVTLRCSPISGHKSVSWYQQVLGQGPQFIFQYYEKEERGRGNFPDRFSARQFPNYSSELNVNALLLGDSALYLCASSPTGTVSYEQYFGPGTRLTVT.

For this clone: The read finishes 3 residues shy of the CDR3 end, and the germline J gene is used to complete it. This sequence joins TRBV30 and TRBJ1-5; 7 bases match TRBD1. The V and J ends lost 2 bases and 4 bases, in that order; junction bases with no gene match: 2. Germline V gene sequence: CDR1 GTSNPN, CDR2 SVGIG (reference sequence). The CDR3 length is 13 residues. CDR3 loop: CAWSKQGNQPQHF. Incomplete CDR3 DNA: TGTGCCTGGAGTAAACAGGGGAATCAGCCC.

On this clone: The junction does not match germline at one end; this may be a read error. The CDR3 loop is CASSLSAGESEKLFF. Partial CDR3 DNA: TGTGCTAGCAGCTTGTCGGCAGGGGAGTCTGAAAAA. The genes are TRBV5-5 and TRBJ1-4, with D possibly being TRBD1 (6 bases). The read comes to an end 3 residues before the CDR3 does, leaving the germline J gene to fill in the end. The CDR3 has 15 residues. Germline assignment: CDR1 SGHKS and CDR2 YYEKEE (reference sequence).

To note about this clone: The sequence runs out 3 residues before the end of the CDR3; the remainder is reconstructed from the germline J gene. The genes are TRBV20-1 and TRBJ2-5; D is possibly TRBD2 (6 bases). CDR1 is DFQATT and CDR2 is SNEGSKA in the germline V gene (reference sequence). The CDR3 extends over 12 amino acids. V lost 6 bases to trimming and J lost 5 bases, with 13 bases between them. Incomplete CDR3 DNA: TGCAGTGCCACACGGAGCGGGGAGACC. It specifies CSATRSGET. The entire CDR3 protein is CSATRSGETQYF.

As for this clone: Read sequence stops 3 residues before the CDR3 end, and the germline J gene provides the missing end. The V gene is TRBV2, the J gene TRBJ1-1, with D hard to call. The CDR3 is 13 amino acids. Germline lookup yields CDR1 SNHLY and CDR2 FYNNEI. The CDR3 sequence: CASTEGLILEAFF. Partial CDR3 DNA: TGTGCCAGCACAGAGGGTCTAATCCTCGAA.

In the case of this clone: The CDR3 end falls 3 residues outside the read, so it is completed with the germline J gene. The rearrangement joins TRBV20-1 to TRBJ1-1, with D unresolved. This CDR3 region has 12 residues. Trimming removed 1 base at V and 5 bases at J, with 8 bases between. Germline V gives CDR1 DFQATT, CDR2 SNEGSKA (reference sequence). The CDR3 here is CSARAPETEAFF. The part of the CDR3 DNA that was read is TGCAGTGCTAGAGCCCCAGAAACTGAA.

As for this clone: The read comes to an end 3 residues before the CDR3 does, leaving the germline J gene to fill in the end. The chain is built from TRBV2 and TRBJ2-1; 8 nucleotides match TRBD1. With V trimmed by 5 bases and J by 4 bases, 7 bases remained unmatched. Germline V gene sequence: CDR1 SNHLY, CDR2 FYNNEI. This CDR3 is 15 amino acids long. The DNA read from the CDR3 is TGTGCCAGCAGTACCGGCAGGGGGCCTTACAATGAG. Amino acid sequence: CASSTGRGPYNE. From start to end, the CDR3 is CASSTGRGPYNEQFF.

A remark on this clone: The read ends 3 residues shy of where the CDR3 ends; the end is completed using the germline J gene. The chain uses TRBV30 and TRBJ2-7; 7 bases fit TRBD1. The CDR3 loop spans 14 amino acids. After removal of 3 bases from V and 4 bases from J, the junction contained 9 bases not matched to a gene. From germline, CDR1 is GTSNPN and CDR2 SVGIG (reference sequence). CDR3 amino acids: CAWSVPGQNYEQYF. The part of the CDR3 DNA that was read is TGTGCCTGGAGCGTACCGGGACAGAATTACGAG.

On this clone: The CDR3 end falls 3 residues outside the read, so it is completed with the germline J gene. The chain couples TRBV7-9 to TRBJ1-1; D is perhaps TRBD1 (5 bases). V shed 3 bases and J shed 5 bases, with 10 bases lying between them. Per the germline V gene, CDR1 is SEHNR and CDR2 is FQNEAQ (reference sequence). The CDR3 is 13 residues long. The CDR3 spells CASSLGKGTEAFF. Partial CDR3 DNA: TGTGCCAGCAGCTTGGGGAAGGGGACTGAA. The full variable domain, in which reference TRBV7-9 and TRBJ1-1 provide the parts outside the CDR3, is DTGVSQNPRHKITKRGQNVTFRCDPISEHNRLYWYRQTLGQGPEFLTYFQNEAQLEKSRLLSDRFSAERPKGSFSTLEIQRTEQGDSAMYLCASSLGKGTEAFFGQGTRLTVV.

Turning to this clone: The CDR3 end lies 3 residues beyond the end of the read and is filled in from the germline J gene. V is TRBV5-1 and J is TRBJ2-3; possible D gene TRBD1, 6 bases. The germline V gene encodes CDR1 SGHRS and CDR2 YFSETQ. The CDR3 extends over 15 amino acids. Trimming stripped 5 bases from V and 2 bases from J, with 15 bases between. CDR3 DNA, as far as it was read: TGCGCCAGCAGAGTGGCCCCAGGGGACACAGATACG. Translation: CASRVAPGDTDT. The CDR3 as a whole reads CASRVAPGDTDTQYF.

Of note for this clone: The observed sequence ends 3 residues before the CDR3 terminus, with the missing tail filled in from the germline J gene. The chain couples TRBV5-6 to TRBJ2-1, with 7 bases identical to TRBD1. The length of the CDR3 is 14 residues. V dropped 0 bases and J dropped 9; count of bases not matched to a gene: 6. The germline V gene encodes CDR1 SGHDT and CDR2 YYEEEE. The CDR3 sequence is CASSLATGAGEQFF. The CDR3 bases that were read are TGTGCCAGCAGCTTGGCAACAGGGGCCGGTGAG.

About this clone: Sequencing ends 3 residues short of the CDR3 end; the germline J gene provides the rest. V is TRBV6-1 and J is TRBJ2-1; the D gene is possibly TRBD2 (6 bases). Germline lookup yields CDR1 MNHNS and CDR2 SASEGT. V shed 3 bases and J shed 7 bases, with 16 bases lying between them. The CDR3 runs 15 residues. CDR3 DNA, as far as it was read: TGTGCCAGCAGTGAGAATTCGGCGGGGAGGAATGAG. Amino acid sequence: CASSENSAGRNE. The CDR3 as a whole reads CASSENSAGRNEQFF.

CDR3 DNA, as far as it was read: TGTGCCAGTAGTATCGGGAGCGGGCATACG. It codes for CASSIGSGHT. In full, the CDR3 reads CASSIGSGHTQYF. The chain couples TRBV19 to TRBJ2-3; a possible D gene is TRBD2 (6 bases). From the germline J gene comes the end of the CDR3, since the read stops 3 residues before it. V was shortened by 3 bases and J by 7 bases, with 11 bases between the two germline ends. The CDR3 has 13 residues. From germline, CDR1 is LNHDA and CDR2 SQIVND (reference sequence).